These T cell receptor beta chains were read from a single sample in a study of cytomegalovirus exposure and HLA in healthy donors. TCRdb's table, derived via immunoSEQ multiplex PCR, lists solely in-frame clones and lacks some. The sample holds tens of thousands of clones, over 75% seen once. Sequenced material: PBMCs. The source is a male donor in good health and CMV-seropositive. Both conserved end residues are part of each CDR3. Fields, in order: clone size, D gene, J gene, V gene, CDR3 protein, CDR3 DNA. The D gene is left open where the match is weak. Clone size, where shown, is once, few, many, or a class for clones that have expanded.

clone size: once; D gene: .; J gene: TRBJ1-2; V gene: TRBV4-1; CDR3 protein: CASSSGGGLTPFYGYTF; CDR3 DNA: TGCGCCAGCAGCTCGGGGGGGGGCCTCACACCCTTCTATGGCTACACCTTC
clone size: .; D gene: .; J gene: TRBJ1-4; V gene: TRBV2; CDR3 protein: CASNLRRNEKLFF; CDR3 DNA: TGTGCCAGCAATTTACGGAGAAATGAAAAACTGTTTTTT
clone size: .; D gene: TRBD1; J gene: TRBJ2-7; V gene: TRBV12-5; CDR3 protein: CASGFVGDRGSYEQYF; CDR3 DNA: TGTGCTAGTGGTTTTGTAGGGGACAGGGGTTCTTACGAGCAGTACTTC
clone size: .; D gene: .; J gene: TRBJ1-1; V gene: TRBV29-1; CDR3 protein: CSVVPGDHTEAFF; CDR3 DNA: TGCAGCGTTGTACCAGGGGACCACACTGAAGCTTTCTTT
clone size: .; D gene: .; J gene: TRBJ1-2; V gene: TRBV9; CDR3 protein: CASSAPVGANYGYTF; CDR3 DNA: TGTGCCAGCAGCGCCCCAGTCGGAGCTAACTATGGCTACACCTTC
clone size: .; D gene: TRBD1; J gene: TRBJ2-2; V gene: TRBV15; CDR3 protein: CATSRPPTGKAGELFF; CDR3 DNA: TGTGCCACCAGCAGACCCCCGACAGGGAAGGCCGGGGAGCTGTTTTTT
clone size: once; D gene: TRBD1; J gene: TRBJ1-6; V gene: TRBV2; CDR3 protein: CATQPGQNSYNSPLHF; CDR3 DNA: TGTGCCACGCAACCGGGACAGAACTCCTATAATTCACCCCTCCACTTT
clone size: .; D gene: TRBD1; J gene: TRBJ2-4; V gene: TRBV7-9; CDR3 protein: CASSLVTGTAAKNIQYF; CDR3 DNA: TGTGCCAGCAGCTTAGTAACCGGGACAGCAGCCAAAAACATTCAGTACTTC
clone size: many; D gene: .; J gene: TRBJ1-3; V gene: TRBV14; CDR3 protein: CASSPLGPGNTIYF; CDR3 DNA: TGTGCCAGCAGCCCACTAGGACCTGGAAACACCATATATTTT
clone size: .; D gene: .; J gene: TRBJ2-4; V gene: TRBV5-6; CDR3 protein: CASVVQGSAKNIQYF; CDR3 DNA: TGTGCCAGCGTCGTTCAGGGCTCAGCCAAAAACATTCAGTACTTC
clone size: .; D gene: TRBD2; J gene: TRBJ2-2; V gene: TRBV4-2; CDR3 protein: CASSYTPAGGPGTGELFF; CDR3 DNA: TGTGCCAGCAGTTATACACCAGCGGGGGGGCCTGGCACCGGGGAGCTGTTTTTT
clone size: .; D gene: .; J gene: TRBJ1-1; V gene: TRBV7-6; CDR3 protein: CASSLRSTGHTEAFF; CDR3 DNA: TGTGCCAGCAGCCTCCGGTCCACAGGGCACACTGAAGCTTTCTTT
clone size: .; D gene: .; J gene: TRBJ2-7; V gene: TRBV7-9; CDR3 protein: CSSSLEQNEQYF; CDR3 DNA: TGTTCCAGCAGCTTAGAACAGAACGAGCAGTACTTC
clone size: .; D gene: .; J gene: TRBJ2-7; V gene: TRBV5-6; CDR3 protein: CASSFGLGANEQYF; CDR3 DNA: TGTGCCAGCAGCTTCGGGCTGGGGGCAAACGAGCAGTACTTC
clone size: .; D gene: TRBD2; J gene: TRBJ2-7; V gene: TRBV27; CDR3 protein: CASSLGLAYEQYF; CDR3 DNA: TGTGCCAGCAGTTTGGGACTAGCCTACGAGCAGTACTTC
clone size: .; D gene: .; J gene: TRBJ1-1; V gene: TRBV7-9; CDR3 protein: CASSLGVQTEAFF; CDR3 DNA: TGTGCCAGCAGCTTAGGGGTACAGACTGAAGCTTTCTTT
clone size: .; D gene: .; J gene: TRBJ2-7; V gene: TRBV28; CDR3 protein: CASSDGIIGGGFGSHEQYF; CDR3 DNA: TGTGCCAGCAGTGACGGGATAATAGGGGGTGGGTTTGGGAGCCACGAGCAGTACTTC
clone size: .; D gene: .; J gene: TRBJ1-2; V gene: TRBV5-1; CDR3 protein: CASSLDGYGYTF; CDR3 DNA: TGCGCCAGCAGCTTGGACGGCTATGGCTACACCTTC
clone size: .; D gene: .; J gene: TRBJ2-5; V gene: TRBV7-9; CDR3 protein: CASSLIRDETQYF; CDR3 DNA: TGTGCCAGCAGCTTGATCAGGGATGAGACCCAGTACTTC